A selection of T cell receptor beta chains follows, all from one sample in a study of control samples from healthy donors and cancer patients. Clones were sequenced by immunoSEQ multiplex PCR, and TCRdb holds only the in-frame ones, with some missing. The sample yields over 150,000 clones, around 94% seen once. The sample was blood. Receptor source: a woman younger than 30 in good health. Each CDR3 is given with its conserved first and last residue. A D gene is named only where the DNA matches it firmly. The listing skips clone size in some rows; elsewhere it reads once, few, many or a size class.

j_call clone_size v_call d_call cdr3_aa cdr3_nt
TRBJ1-3 few TRBV5-1 NA CASSLAGPGNTIYF TGCGCCAGCAGCTTGGCAGGGCCTGGAAACACCATATATTTT
TRBJ1-5 once TRBV7-8 TRBD1 CASSLRQGGQPQHF TGTGCCAGCAGCTTACGACAGGGAGGTCAGCCCCAGCATTTT
TRBJ2-5 NA TRBV24-1 NA CATSDSIKETQYF TGTGCCACCAGTGATTCTATAAAAGAGACCCAGTACTTC
TRBJ2-7 NA TRBV10-3 TRBD1 CAISAWDSFVGEQYF TGTGCCATCAGTGCCTGGGACAGCTTCGTCGGCGAGCAGTACTTC
TRBJ2-1 NA TRBV6-5 NA CAIHVVGEQFF TGTGCCATTCACGTCGTAGGTGAGCAGTTCTTC
TRBJ2-2 NA TRBV5-4 NA CASSVNTGELFF TGTGCCAGCAGCGTAAACACCGGGGAGCTGTTTTTT
TRBJ1-4 NA TRBV27 NA CASSPDPRGKLFF TGTGCCAGCAGCCCCGATCCACGAGGAAAACTGTTTTTT
TRBJ2-5 NA TRBV27 TRBD2 CASTSSYWTSGTLETQYF TGTGCCAGCACTTCGTCCTATTGGACTAGCGGGACGTTGGAGACCCAGTACTTC
TRBJ1-1 NA TRBV7-9 TRBD1 CASSFDRANTEAFF TGTGCCAGCAGCTTTGACAGGGCGAACACTGAAGCTTTCTTT
TRBJ1-1 NA TRBV7-2 NA CASSPSAGITNTEAFF TGTGCCAGCAGTCCAAGCGCGGGGATAACGAACACTGAAGCTTTCTTT
TRBJ2-3 NA TRBV7-2 NA CASSLYVSTDTQYF TGTGCCAGCAGCTTGTATGTTAGCACAGATACGCAGTATTTT